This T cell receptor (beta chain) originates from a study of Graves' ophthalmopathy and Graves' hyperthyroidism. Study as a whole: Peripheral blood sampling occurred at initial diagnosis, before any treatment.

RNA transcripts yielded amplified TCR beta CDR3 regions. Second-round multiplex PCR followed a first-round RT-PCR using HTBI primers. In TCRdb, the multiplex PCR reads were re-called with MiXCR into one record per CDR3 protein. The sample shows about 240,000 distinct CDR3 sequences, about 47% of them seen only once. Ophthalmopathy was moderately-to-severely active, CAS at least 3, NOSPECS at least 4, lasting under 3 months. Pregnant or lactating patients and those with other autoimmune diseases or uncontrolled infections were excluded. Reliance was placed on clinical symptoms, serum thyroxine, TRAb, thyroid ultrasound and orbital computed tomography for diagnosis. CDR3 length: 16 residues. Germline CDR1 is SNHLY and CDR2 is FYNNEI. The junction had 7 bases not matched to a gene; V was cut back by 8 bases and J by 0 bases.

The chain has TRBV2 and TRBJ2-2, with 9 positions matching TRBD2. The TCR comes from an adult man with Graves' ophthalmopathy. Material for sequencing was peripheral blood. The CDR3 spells CASWASGNANTGELFF. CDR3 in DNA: TGTGCCAGCTGGGCTAGCGGGAATGCGAACACCGGGGAGCTGTTTTTT.